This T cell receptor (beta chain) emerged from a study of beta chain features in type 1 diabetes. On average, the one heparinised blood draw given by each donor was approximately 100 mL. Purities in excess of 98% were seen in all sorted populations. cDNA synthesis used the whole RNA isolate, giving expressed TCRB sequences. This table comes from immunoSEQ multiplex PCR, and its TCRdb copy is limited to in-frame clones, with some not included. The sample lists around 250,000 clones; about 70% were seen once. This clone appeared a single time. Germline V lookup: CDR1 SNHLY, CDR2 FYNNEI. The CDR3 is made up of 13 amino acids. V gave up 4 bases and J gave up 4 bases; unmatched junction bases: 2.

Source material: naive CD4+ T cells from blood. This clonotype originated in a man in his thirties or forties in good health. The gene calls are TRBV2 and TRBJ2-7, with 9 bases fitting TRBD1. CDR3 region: CASSGDREYEQYF. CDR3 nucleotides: TGTGCCAGCAGTGGGGACAGGGAGTACGAGCAGTACTTC.